One sample yielded the 12 T cell receptor beta chains listed below, sequenced in a study. TCRdb's copy holds only in-frame clones and misses some; the assay was immunoSEQ multiplex PCR. The table records tens of thousands of clones, 80% to 95% of them present only once. Sample: PBMCs. The receptors stem from a man in his forties or fifties with rheumatoid arthritis.

The CDR3 nucleotides are TGTGCCAGCAGTTTATGGGGGGGCCAGGAGACCAAAAACATTCAGTACTTC. This encodes CASSLWGGQETKNIQYF. This rearrangement joins TRBV27 to TRBJ2-4; tentatively, D is TRBD2 (7 bases). The CDR3 covers 17 residues. Germline CDR1 is MNHEY and CDR2 is SMNVEV (reference sequence). Trimming cost V 1 base and J 2 bases, with 15 bases left between them.

The J gene is TRBJ1-5, the V gene TRBV6-5; no definite D call. Germline assignment: CDR1 MNHEY and CDR2 SVGAGI. This CDR3 has 13 residues. Trimming stripped 6 bases from V and 6 bases from J, with 12 bases between. CDR3 nucleotides: TGTGCCAGCAGACCTAACGCGGGTCAGCCCCAGCATTTT. Translating it yields CASRPNAGQPQHF.

The V and J genes are TRBV6-5 and TRBJ2-4; D call uncertain. Germline V gives CDR1 MNHEY, CDR2 SVGAGI. Trimming cost V 5 bases and J 12 bases, with 11 bases left between them. The CDR3 loop spans 11 amino acids. In DNA form, the CDR3 reads TGTGCCAGCAGTCTCGGCCCCTATCAGTACTTC. It is translated as CASSLGPYQYF.

This chain uses TRBV24-1 with TRBJ2-3; D unclear. CDR3 length: 15 residues. Looked up from germline, CDR1 is KGHDR and CDR2 is SFDVKD. V lost 4 bases and J lost 3, with 13 bases in between. The CDR3 coding sequence is TGTGCCACCAGTGACCCAACGGACCGTACAGATACGCAGTATTTT. This encodes CATSDPTDRTDTQYF.

The DNA for the CDR3 is TGCGCCAGCAGCCGCGGGATGAACTCTGGGGCCAACGTCCTGACTTTC. This translates into CASSRGMNSGANVLTF. The V call is TRBV4-3, the J call TRBJ2-6; tentatively, D is TRBD2 (6 bases). Trimming removed 4 bases at V and 0 bases at J, with 10 bases between. The CDR3 spans 16 residues. The germline V gene has CDR1 LGHNA and CDR2 YSLEER.

The rearrangement links TRBV19 to TRBJ2-2, with TRBD1 matching 7 bases. This CDR3 is 18 amino acids long. V shed 2 bases, J shed 0 bases, and the junction held 9 bases outside the gene matches. From germline, CDR1 is LNHDA and CDR2 SQIVND (reference sequence). Here the CDR3 DNA reads TGTGCCAGTAGTATATTCTCGTTGGGGACAGCGAACACCGGGGAGCTGTTTTTT. Its translation is CASSIFSLGTANTGELFF. Based on the CDR3 plus reference TRBV19 and TRBJ2-2, the full variable domain is DGGITQSPKYLFRKEGQNVTLSCEQNLNHDAMYWYRQDPGQGLRLIYYSQIVNDFQKGDIAEGYSVSREKKESFPLTVTSAQKNPTAFYLCASSIFSLGTANTGELFFGEGSRLTVL.

V gene TRBV9 combines with J gene TRBJ1-6; D uncertain. Trimming stripped 2 bases from V and 3 bases from J, with 9 bases between. This CDR3 contains 15 residues. CDR1 and CDR2 from the germline V gene are SGDLS and YYNGEE. The CDR3 DNA reads TGTGCCAGCAGCGTCGCAGGCCACTATAATTCACCCCTCCACTTT. Protein product: CASSVAGHYNSPLHF.

This chain links TRBV9 with TRBJ2-2, with no clear D. CDR1 SGDLS and CDR2 YYNGEE come from the germline V gene. The CDR3 is made up of 14 amino acids. V was clipped by 4 bases and J by 3 bases, with 10 bases between them. CDR3 nucleotide sequence: TGTGCCAGCAGCCTCTTCGACCACACCGGGGAGCTGTTTTTT. Encoded protein: CASSLFDHTGELFF.

On this clone itself: Other DNA sequences of this sample code for an identical CDR3. The chain couples TRBV11-1 to TRBJ2-3; possibly TRBD2 for D (5 bases). This CDR3 region has 14 residues. Trimming cost V 3 bases and J 4 bases, with 11 bases left between them. Germline CDR1 SGHAT, CDR2 FQDESV (reference sequence). CDR3 sequence: CASSFRGGADTQYF. The CDR3, as DNA: TGTGCCAGCAGCTTTCGAGGAGGCGCAGATACGCAGTATTTT.

This rearrangement joins TRBV2 to TRBJ2-6; D not certain. This CDR3 region has 15 residues. Trimming shortened V by 4 bases and J by 1 base, and 8 bases separated the two germline ends. Per germline, CDR1 SNHLY and CDR2 FYNNEI. The DNA for the CDR3 is TGTGCCAGCAGTGGAGACTTATCTGGGGCCAACGTCCTGACTTTC. Translating gives CASSGDLSGANVLTF.

The chain recombines TRBV6-5 with TRBJ1-1; possible D gene TRBD1, 6 bases. Germline V lookup: CDR1 MNHEY, CDR2 SVGAGI. The CDR3 totals 13 residues. Trimming took 6 bases from V and 1 from J, leaving 9 bases between them. DNA for the CDR3: TGTGCCAGCAGCCGGGGACAGAACACTGAAGCTTTCTTT. It yields the protein CASSRGQNTEAFF.

The CDR3 coding sequence is TGTGCCAGCTCACCACTACCAGGGAACACTGAAGCTTTCTTT. The encoded protein is CASSPLPGNTEAFF. J is TRBJ1-1 and V is TRBV18, with D unclear. The CDR3 extends over 14 amino acids. Germline-derived CDR1 and CDR2 are KGHSH and LQKENI. V lost 1 base to trimming and J lost 1 base, with 7 bases between them.